These 16 T cell receptor beta chains were sequenced from one sample in a study of response to subunit inactivated influenza vaccine. Each CDR3 protein gets one entry after TCRdb re-called the RT-PCR reads with MiXCR. The sample lists some 480,000 distinct CDR3 sequences; about 10% were seen once. The material was PBMCs from blood, obtained around seven weeks after vaccination. These receptors were taken from a man aged 50 to 60 who received an inactivated influenza vaccine.

This clonotype was observed many times. V is TRBV28 and J is TRBJ2-1, with 11 bases identical to TRBD2. Per germline, CDR1 MDHEN and CDR2 SYDVKM. The V gene end was trimmed by 7 bases and the J gene end by 7 bases; junction bases not matched to a gene: 3. This CDR3 is 13 amino acids long. CDR3 sequence: CASKLAGGNEQFF. DNA for the CDR3: TGTGCCAGCAAGCTAGCGGGAGGTAATGAGCAGTTCTTC.

This clonotype was seen ten or more times. The chain joins TRBV20-1 to TRBJ2-5; D is unresolved. Germline V gene lookup returns CDR1 DFQATT and CDR2 SNEGSKA (reference sequence). V lost 7 bases and J 5 bases, leaving 20 bases between the germline ends. This CDR3 has 14 residues. In DNA form, the CDR3 reads TGCAGTGTTCGCGGAGAGGCCAGGCTGGAGACCCAGTACTTC. It yields the protein CSVRGEARLETQYF.

V gene TRBV12-3 or TRBV12-4 combines with J gene TRBJ1-1; TRBD1 agrees at 9 bases. The CDR3 loop spans 14 amino acids. V lost 6 bases and J lost 8; bases outside the gene matches: 10. Written as DNA, the CDR3 is TGTGCCAGCAGGCAAAACCGGGACAGGGCGGAAGCTTTCTTT. Translated: CASRQNRDRAEAFF.

The rearrangement uses TRBV7-9 and TRBJ1-4; 10 nucleotides align to TRBD1. V shed 5 bases and J 6 bases; nucleotides not matched to a gene: 6. The CDR3 length is 15 residues. CDR1 and CDR2 from the germline V gene are SEHNR and FQNEAQ (reference sequence). Written as DNA, the CDR3 is TGTGCCAGCAGCGCCTGGACAGGGGGTGATGAAAAACTGTTTTTT. Amino acids: CASSAWTGGDEKLFF.

This clonotype was observed a handful of times. The V gene is TRBV13, the J gene TRBJ2-3; D gene ambiguous. V was trimmed by 2 bases and J by 0 bases, leaving 6 bases between them. The CDR3 covers 14 residues. CDR1 and CDR2 (germline): PRHDT, FYEKMQ (reference sequence). The CDR3 sequence: CASSLLASTDTQYF. CDR3 coding DNA: TGTGCCAGCAGCTTACTGGCTAGCACAGATACGCAGTATTTT.

V and J are TRBV7-8 and TRBJ2-6; D call uncertain. Germline CDR1 is SGHVS and CDR2 is FQNEAQ. Between the trimmed V and J ends, which lost 1 base and 0 bases, there was a span of 7 bases. The CDR3 is 16 amino acids. The CDR3 reads CASSLVSISGANVLTF. CDR3 coding DNA: TGTGCCAGCAGCTTAGTCAGTATCTCTGGGGCCAACGTCCTGACTTTC.

This clonotype was recorded a few times. CDR3 region: CASSSLGVNQPQHF. The CDR3 nucleotides are TGTGCCAGCAGTTCTCTCGGGGTTAATCAGCCCCAGCATTTT. The gene calls are TRBV27 and TRBJ1-5, with D unresolved. The CDR3 is 14 residues long. V lost 4 bases and J lost 4, with 11 bases in between. CDR1 and CDR2 (germline): MNHEY, SMNVEV (reference sequence).

The chain is built from TRBV29-1 and TRBJ2-4; D perhaps matches TRBD1 (6 bases). CDR1 SQVTM and CDR2 ANQGSEA come from the germline V gene. The length of the CDR3 is 14 residues. The CDR3 is CSVGAGATKNIQYF. CDR3 nucleotide sequence: TGCAGTGTGGGAGCAGGGGCAACCAAAAACATTCAGTACTTC. Complete variable domain (other parts from reference TRBV29-1 and TRBJ2-4): SAVISQKPSRDICQRGTSLTIQCQVDSQVTMMFWYRQQPGQSLTLIATANQGSEATYESGFVIDKFPISRPNLTFSTLTVSNMSPEDSSIYLCSVGAGATKNIQYFGAGTRLSVL.

A few counts support this clonotype. The V and J genes are TRBV5-1 and TRBJ2-3; D is perhaps TRBD1 (5 bases). CDR3 size: 16 residues. V dropped 4 bases and J dropped 1 base, with 16 bases sitting between them. Germline V gives CDR1 SGHRS, CDR2 YFSETQ. In DNA form, the CDR3 reads TGCGCCAGCAGCGTTAGGGGCAGGGCCGGCACAGATACGCAGTATTTT. Its translation: CASSVRGRAGTDTQYF.

V is TRBV6-2 or TRBV6-3 and J is TRBJ1-5; a possible D gene is TRBD1 (5 bases). Germline V gene data show CDR1 as MNHEY and CDR2 as SVGEGT. The CDR3 runs 14 residues. The ends were cut back, 8 bases at V and 7 bases at J, with 18 bases in the middle. As DNA, the CDR3 is TGTGCCAGCGGCTATCCTCAGGGTGGGCAGCCCCAGCATTTT. It specifies CASGYPQGGQPQHF.

The V gene is TRBV11-1, the J gene TRBJ2-1; possibly TRBD2 for D (6 bases). This CDR3 has 13 amino acids. Germline V CDR1 and CDR2: SGHAT, FQDESV (reference sequence). The V and J ends lost 4 bases and 8 bases respectively, with 12 bases between them. The CDR3 DNA is TGTGCCAGCAGCTCAACTAGCTCCGATGAGCAGTTCTTC. Protein: CASSSTSSDEQFF.

This clonotype was seen a handful of times. This sequence joins TRBV18 and TRBJ2-1; D gene ambiguous. Trimming pared 3 bases from V and 4 bases from J, leaving 7 bases between. The CDR3 extends over 13 amino acids. Per the germline V gene, CDR1 is KGHSH and CDR2 is LQKENI. CDR3 region: CASSPPEYNEQFF. CDR3 nucleotides: TGTGCCAGCTCACCCCCCGAGTACAATGAGCAGTTCTTC.

This clonotype came up many times. This chain connects TRBV7-2 to TRBJ2-5; D perhaps matches TRBD2 (5 bases). The CDR3 runs to 14 residues. From germline, CDR1 is SGHTA and CDR2 FQGNSA. Deletions cut 1 base from V and 9 bases from J, with 15 bases between. This CDR3 is CASSLEPELGAQYF. The CDR3 region has the DNA TGTGCCAGCAGCTTAGAGCCCGAACTAGGAGCCCAGTACTTC.

This clonotype was recorded a few times. The chain is built from TRBV20-1 and TRBJ2-3, with D hard to call. Germline V CDR1 and CDR2: DFQATT, SNEGSKA (reference sequence). The CDR3 is 14 amino acids. V dropped 1 base and J dropped 0 bases, with 8 bases sitting between them. CDR3 coding DNA: TGCAGTGCTAGAGTGATCCAGAGCACAGATACGCAGTATTTT. Translated: CSARVIQSTDTQYF.

The rearrangement uses TRBV7-9 and TRBJ2-7, with D maybe TRBD2 (6 bases). The CDR3 extends over 14 amino acids. V dropped 0 bases and J dropped 5 bases, with 11 bases sitting between them. Looked up from germline, CDR1 is SEHNR and CDR2 is FQNEAQ (reference sequence). The CDR3 here is CASSLAVGSHEQYF. The DNA for the CDR3 is TGTGCCAGCAGCTTAGCGGTCGGGAGCCACGAGCAGTACTTC.

The rearrangement uses TRBV28 and TRBJ1-1; no clear D. The V end lost 7 bases, the J end lost 5 bases, and 11 bases lay between the germline ends. This CDR3 has 12 residues. CDR1 is MDHEN and CDR2 is SYDVKM in the germline V gene. The CDR3 region is CASTALETEAFF. The CDR3 DNA sequence: TGTGCCAGCACGGCCTTGGAGACTGAAGCTTTCTTT.